This entry features one T cell receptor beta chain sequence. What it binds is not known. The data stem from a study of cytomegalovirus exposure and HLA in healthy donors. Background on the study: T cells numbering around 190 million yielded roughly 120 million unique TCR beta sequences in an earlier analysis. Overall study findings and caveats: Association of a missense DCLRE1C variant with TCR beta V- and J-gene trimming was reported in a later analysis. The likely origin of a cluster of highly shared sequence variants was a sequencing artifact.

V was trimmed by 0 bases and J by 1 base, leaving 10 bases between them. Germline CDR1 and CDR2: LGHNA and YSLEER. The CDR3 has 17 residues. Vbeta (60) and Jbeta (13) primers were used in the PCR. TCRdb's table, derived via immunoSEQ multiplex PCR, lists solely in-frame clones and lacks some. Here the sample spans under 150,000 clones, about 75% being singletons. V usage is TRBV4-3 and J usage is TRBJ1-6, with unresolved D. Source material: PBMCs. This receptor was identified in a woman aged 25 to 45 in good health and CMV-seronegative. CDR3 bases: TGCGCCAGCAGCCAAGAGGCGGGGAGATCCTATAATTCACCCCTCCACTTT. Its translation: CASSQEAGRSYNSPLHF.